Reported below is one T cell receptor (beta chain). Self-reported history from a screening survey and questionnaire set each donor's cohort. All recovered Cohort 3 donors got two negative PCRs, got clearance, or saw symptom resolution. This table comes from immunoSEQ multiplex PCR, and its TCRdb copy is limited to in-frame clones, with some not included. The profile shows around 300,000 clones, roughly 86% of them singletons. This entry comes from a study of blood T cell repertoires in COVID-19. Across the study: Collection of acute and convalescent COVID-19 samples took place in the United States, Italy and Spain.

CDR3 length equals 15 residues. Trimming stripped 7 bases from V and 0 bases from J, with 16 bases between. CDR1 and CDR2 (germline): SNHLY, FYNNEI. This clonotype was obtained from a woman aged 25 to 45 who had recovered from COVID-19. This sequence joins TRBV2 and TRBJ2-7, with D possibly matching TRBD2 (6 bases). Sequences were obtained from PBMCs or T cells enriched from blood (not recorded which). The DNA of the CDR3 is TGTGCCAGCACCCTGCTCGGCGGGGACTCCTACGAGCAGTACTTC. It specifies CASTLLGGDSYEQYF.